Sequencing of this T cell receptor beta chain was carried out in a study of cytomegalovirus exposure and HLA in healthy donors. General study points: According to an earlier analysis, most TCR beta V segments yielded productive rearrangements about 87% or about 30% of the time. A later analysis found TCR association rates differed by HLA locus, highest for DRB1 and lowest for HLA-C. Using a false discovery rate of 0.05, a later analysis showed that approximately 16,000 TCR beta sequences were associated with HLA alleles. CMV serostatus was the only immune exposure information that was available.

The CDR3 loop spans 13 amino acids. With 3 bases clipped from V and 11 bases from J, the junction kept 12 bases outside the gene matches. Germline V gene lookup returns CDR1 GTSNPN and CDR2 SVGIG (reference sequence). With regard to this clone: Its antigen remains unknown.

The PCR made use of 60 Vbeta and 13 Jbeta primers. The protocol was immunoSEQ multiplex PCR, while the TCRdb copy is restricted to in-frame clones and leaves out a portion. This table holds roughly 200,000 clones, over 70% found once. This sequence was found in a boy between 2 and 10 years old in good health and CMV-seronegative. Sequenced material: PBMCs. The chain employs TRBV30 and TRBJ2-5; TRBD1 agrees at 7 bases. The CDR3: CAWSRDSLGEQYF. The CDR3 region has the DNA TGTGCCTGGAGCCGGGACAGCTTGGGAGAGCAGTACTTC.